This paragraph reports one TCR beta chain. The antigen it binds to is not known. The data were taken from a study of T cell clusters in autoimmune cytopenias (dated by TCRdb to between 2018 and 2021). Regarding the research as a whole: The median TRB sequencing depth was around 50,000 reads per sample, and the median number of distinct TRB clonotypes was roughly 2,400 per sample. TRB and IGH repertoires from peripheral blood were sequenced in autoimmune cytopenia patients at active disease and during treatment follow-up, with healthy, CLL and autoimmune hepatitis controls included alongside. The study aimed to test whether autoimmune cytopenia patients carry a disease-specific immune repertoire signature usable as a blood-based biomarker. Broader findings and caveats from the paper: In the comparison of secondary cytopenia with CLL, no cluster-lack signature showed up, apparently because the dominant lymphoma-associated repertoire masked the signature. Compared with active autoimmune hepatitis patients, healthy donors had almost three times as many exclusive TRB clusters, a finding consistent with an autoimmunity-wide signature. The GLIPH analysis suggested a lack of physiological T cell clusters in primary autoimmune cytopenia patients, since some 50 clusters were exclusive to healthy donors whereas 17 were exclusive to patients. TRB repertoire shifts, with less even repertoires observed in secondary cytopenia and CLL, were mostly attributed to lymphoma bias rather than autoimmunity. The T cell clusters were only ever defined in silico, so experimental validation of their functional role was still needed.

TRB rearrangements were amplified by multiplex PCR following a touch-down protocol, with the TRB-A and TRB-B primer pools mixed in one tube. Illumina adapters and sample indices were added to the amplicons through two consecutive PCR reactions using Phusion HS II polymerase. The amplicons were purified from gel with the NucleoSpin Gel and PCR Clean-up kit, after which the amplicons were quantified by Qubit and checked for quality on an Agilent 2100 Bioanalyzer. Sequencing of the libraries was done on an Illumina MiSeq with 600-cycle, single-indexed, paired-end runs. The published analysis was carried out like this. MiXCR version 2.1.12, together with the default MiXCR reference library, was used to align and assemble the TRB reads. A clone was defined by each unique CDR3 nucleotide sequence, and the analysis included only productive sequences with two or more reads. Repertoire diversity was assessed by alpha-parameterized diversity profiles (alpha 0 to 5), including Shannon (alpha 1) and Simpson (alpha 2) indices, computed with an R script. Combinatorial TRB VJ usage was calculated with the tcR package and was compared between cohorts by principal component analysis performed with ade4. GLIPH clustering of TCRbeta CDR3s was carried out on cohort pairs matched by age and read depth, and cluster frequencies were compared by Wilcoxon test. After TCRdb reprocessed the reads, each CDR3 protein sequence was kept as one row, without DNA. None of the V and J calls come from the authors' own analysis; TCRdb made them. The table for this sample shows some 7,000 distinct CDR3 sequences. The ten biggest clones cover 25% to 35% of the sample.

TRB amplification used around 250 ng of peripheral blood genomic DNA, 30,000 to 40,000 genome equivalents, per sample. The CDR3, from cysteine to phenylalanine, totals 14 residues. Only the protein is available. The sequencing sample was made of peripheral blood. The chain joins TRBV12-3 or TRBV12-4 to TRBJ2-3; with no DNA, the TCRdb D assignment of TRBD2 cannot be verified. The TCR originated in a human donor with an autoimmune cytopenia or autoimmune hepatitis (not recorded which). This receptor has the CDR3 CASSLVDSGDTQYF.